This entry lists 18 T cell receptor beta chains sequenced from one sample in a study of shared clonotypes between healthy human individuals. TCRdb keeps only in-frame clones here, not all; method: immunoSEQ multiplex PCR. The profile shows roughly 2.2 million clones, roughly 92% of them singletons. Sequenced: naive CD4+ T cells from PBMCs. Subset of the sample: CD45RA+ positively selected. These receptors were collected from a man between 18 and 35 years old in good health. Some clones in this sample may be carry-over from other donors' samples.

The chain joins TRBV7-2 to TRBJ2-4; 9 nucleotides align to TRBD1. The CDR3 contains 13 residues. The germline gives CDR1 SGHTA, CDR2 FQGNSA. The J segment lost 8 bases and the V segment lost 2 bases, leaving 1 base of the junction unmatched. The CDR3 nucleotides are TGTGCCAGCAGCTTAAGACAGGGGGACATTCAGTACTTC. Translation: CASSLRQGDIQYF.

The chain couples TRBV6-1 to TRBJ2-6; tentative D call: TRBD1 (6 bases). Germline assignment: CDR1 MNHNS and CDR2 SASEGT. The V end was cut by 4 bases, the J end by 2 bases, with 9 bases between. This CDR3 is built from 15 residues. The CDR3 region is CASSGRQAGANVLTF. The DNA for the CDR3 is TGTGCCAGCAGTGGCCGACAGGCTGGGGCCAACGTCCTGACTTTC.

The V gene is TRBV27, the J gene TRBJ2-2, with D perhaps assigned TRBD1 or TRBD2 (5 bases each). This CDR3 region has 16 residues. Trimming cost V 2 bases and J 0 bases, with 10 bases left between them. Germline assignment: CDR1 MNHEY and CDR2 SMNVEV (reference sequence). CDR3 in DNA: TGTGCCAGCAGTTTACAGGGACCCGCGAACACCGGGGAGCTGTTTTTT. It specifies CASSLQGPANTGELFF.

This clone was picked up a small number of times. The CDR3 protein is CASSGTGLQPQHF. DNA for the CDR3: TGTGCCAGTAGCGGGACAGGGCTTCAGCCCCAGCATTTT. The chain is built from TRBV19 and TRBJ1-5; 9 nucleotides agree with TRBD1. The germline V gene has CDR1 LNHDA and CDR2 SQIVND (reference sequence). J was trimmed by 6 bases and V by 6 bases; bases with no gene match: 3. The CDR3 spans 13 residues.

Only one count was recorded for this clone. This sequence joins TRBV28 and TRBJ2-2; TRBD1 matches at 11 bases. The germline V gene encodes CDR1 MDHEN and CDR2 SYDVKM. The V segment lost 7 bases and the J segment 7 bases; nucleotides outside the gene matches: 8. The length of the CDR3 is 15 residues. The CDR3 DNA follows: TGTGCCAGCATCCCCCGGACAGGGGGCAACGGGGAGCTGTTTTTT. Encoded protein: CASIPRTGGNGELFF.

The chain joins TRBV28 to TRBJ1-1; D call uncertain. Between the trimmed V and J ends, which lost 6 bases and 7 bases, there was a span of 12 bases. Germline assignment: CDR1 MDHEN and CDR2 SYDVKM. The CDR3 runs 12 residues. CDR3 loop: CASSPLRVEAFF. The CDR3 region has the DNA TGTGCCAGCAGCCCCTTGAGGGTTGAAGCTTTCTTT. Complete variable domain (other parts from reference TRBV28 and TRBJ1-1): DVKVTQSSRYLVKRTGEKVFLECVQDMDHENMFWYRQDPGLGLRLIYFSYDVKMKEKGDIPEGYSVSREKKERFSLILESASTNQTSMYLCASSPLRVEAFFGQGTRLTVV.

The chain links TRBV9 to TRBJ2-7; D is perhaps TRBD1 (6 bases). CDR3 size: 17 residues. Trimming removed 4 bases from V and 1 base from J, with 21 bases in between. Germline V gives CDR1 SGDLS, CDR2 YYNGEE. The CDR3 sequence is CASSPHIGTTASYEQYF. CDR3 nucleotides: TGTGCCAGCAGCCCCCATATCGGGACAACCGCTTCCTACGAGCAGTACTTC. The variable domain in full, with the rest retrieved from reference TRBV9 and TRBJ2-7, is DSGVTQTPKHLITATGQRVTLRCSPRSGDLSVYWYQQSLDQGLQFLIQYYNGEERAKGNILERFSAQQFPDLHSELNLSSLELGDSALYFCASSPHIGTTASYEQYFGPGTRLTVT.

In this sample, this clone turned up once. The rearrangement joins TRBV28 to TRBJ2-7; weak D call: TRBD1 (7 bases). CDR3 size: 15 residues. Per the germline V gene, CDR1 is MDHEN and CDR2 is SYDVKM. V lost 1 base to trimming and J lost 2 bases, with 12 bases between them. Written as DNA, the CDR3 is TGTGCCAGCAGTTTATTCAGGGGGGAAGCCTACGAGCAGTACTTC. Its translation: CASSLFRGEAYEQYF.

The rearrangement links TRBV27 to TRBJ2-2; TRBD1 agrees at 12 bases. The germline CDR1 and CDR2 sequences are MNHEY and SMNVEV (reference sequence). This CDR3 has 17 residues. The V segment lost 8 bases and the J segment 3 bases; nucleotides outside the gene matches: 10. The CDR3 DNA sequence: TGTGCCAGCCGCACTACCGGGACAGGGGGCTACACCGGGGAGCTGTTTTTT. Its protein is CASRTTGTGGYTGELFF.

The chain joins TRBV5-1 to TRBJ1-2; the match to TRBD1 covers 10 bases. V lost 1 base to trimming and J lost 7 bases; unmatched junction nucleotides: 10. Germline V CDR1 and CDR2: SGHRS, YFSETQ. There are 16 residues in the CDR3. Here the CDR3 DNA reads TGCGCCAGCAGCTTGAACCCGACAGGGGGCTTTGGTGGCTACACCTTC. Amino acids: CASSLNPTGGFGGYTF.

The V gene is TRBV5-1, the J gene TRBJ2-3; D call uncertain. There are 13 residues in the CDR3. The germline CDR1 and CDR2 sequences are SGHRS and YFSETQ. Trimming left V 7 bases short and J 1 base short, with 10 bases between. CDR3 residues: CASASGGTDTQYF. CDR3 DNA sequence: TGCGCCAGCGCTTCTGGGGGCACAGATACGCAGTATTTT. The full variable domain, rest sourced from reference TRBV5-1 and TRBJ2-3, is KAGVTQTPRYLIKTRGQQVTLSCSPISGHRSVSWYQQTPGQGLQFLFEYFSETQRNKGNFPGRFSGRQFSNSRSEMNVSTLELGDSALYLCASASGGTDTQYFGPGTRLTVL.

The rearrangement joins TRBV7-9 to TRBJ1-2; D remains unclear. Trimming left V 1 base short and J 4 bases short, with 10 bases between. Germline assignment: CDR1 SEHNR and CDR2 FQNEAQ (reference sequence). This CDR3 spans 14 amino acids. CDR3 bases: TGTGCCAGCAGCTTAGGTTTTAACAGCTATGGCTACACCTTC. This translates into CASSLGFNSYGYTF.

This chain connects TRBV14 to TRBJ2-2; 9 positions match TRBD2. CDR3 length: 16 amino acids. Germline V gene data show CDR1 as SGHDN and CDR2 as FVKESK. V dropped 4 bases and J dropped 4; count of bases not matched to a gene: 7. CDR3 sequence reads: CASSLASGRITGELFF. In DNA form, the CDR3 reads TGTGCCAGCAGCCTGGCAAGCGGGAGGATCACCGGGGAGCTGTTTTTT.

This chain uses TRBV7-6 with TRBJ2-7, with D perhaps being TRBD1 or TRBD2 (6 bases each). Trimming removed 1 base at V and 3 bases at J, with 16 bases between. This CDR3 has 16 residues. Germline CDR1 is SGHVS and CDR2 is FNYEAQ. CDR3 sequence reads: CASSLGGGQGLYEQYF. The CDR3 DNA is TGTGCCAGCAGCTTAGGAGGGGGGCAAGGCCTCTACGAGCAGTACTTC.

The chain couples TRBV19 to TRBJ1-1, with no clear D. This CDR3 spans 13 amino acids. The V gene lost 5 bases and the J gene lost 10 bases, with 17 bases spanning the gap. The V gene's germline CDR1 is LNHDA and CDR2 SQIVND (reference sequence). The CDR3 reads CASSPTSRLLAFF. The CDR3 bases are TGTGCCAGTAGTCCCACCTCCAGGTTGCTAGCTTTCTTT.

This chain joins TRBV6-5 and TRBJ1-1; D perhaps matches TRBD1 (5 bases). V was shortened by 8 bases and J by 3 bases, with 16 bases between the two germline ends. Germline assignment: CDR1 MNHEY and CDR2 SVGAGI. This CDR3 region has 14 residues. The CDR3 DNA follows: TGTGCCAGCGGAAAAAGGGGTGGGGACACTGAAGCTTTCTTT. Translating it yields CASGKRGGDTEAFF.

Concerning this clone: Compared with germline, one end of the junction differs, possibly owing to a read error. This chain links TRBV11-2 with TRBJ2-7, with 11 bases that match TRBD2. The V gene's germline CDR1 is SGHAT and CDR2 FQNNGV. The CDR3 consists of 15 residues. CDR3 in amino acids: CASSRIAGGRNEQYF. The CDR3 bases are TGCGCCAGCAGTCGTATAGCGGGAGGGCGGAACGAGCAGTACTTC.

This clone has only one observation. V is TRBV12-5 and J is TRBJ2-3, with D possibly TRBD2 on 5 matching bases. The V gene lost 3 bases and the J gene lost 8 bases, with 9 bases spanning the gap. The germline CDR1 and CDR2 sequences are LGHNT and FRNRAP. This CDR3 has 12 amino acids. CDR3: CASGFGELTQYF. The DNA of the CDR3 is TGTGCTAGTGGTTTCGGGGAACTTACGCAGTATTTT.